The rows below give T cell receptor beta chains drawn from one sample of a study of blood T cell repertoires in COVID-19. Data came from immunoSEQ multiplex PCR; TCRdb stores just in-frame clones and leaves some out. Of 140,000 to 150,000 clones in the sample, around 80% were seen once. The source material was peripheral blood. The receptors shown here come from a man in his sixties with active or convalescent COVID-19. Both conserved end residues are part of each CDR3. D genes are given only for firm matches. The size field is filled for only some rows; it gives once, few, many or a size class.

cdr3_length | j_call | v_call | d_call | clone_size | cdr3_aa | cdr3_nt
15 | TRBJ1-3 | TRBV6-5 | NA | NA | CASTPDRISGNTIYF | TGTGCCAGCACTCCCGACAGGATCTCTGGAAACACCATATATTTT
14 | TRBJ1-5 | TRBV20-1 | NA | NA | CSASLQGLGQPQHF | TGCAGTGCTAGTTTGCAGGGTTTGGGTCAGCCCCAGCATTTT
13 | TRBJ2-5 | TRBV18 | NA | once | CASSTYSGETQYF | TGTGCCAGCTCAACCTACAGCGGGGAGACCCAGTACTTC
16 | TRBJ2-3 | TRBV19 | TRBD2 | NA | CASSITGLAGTDTQYF | TGTGCCAGTAGTATAACAGGACTAGCGGGAACAGATACGCAGTATTTT
14 | TRBJ2-7 | TRBV14 | NA | NA | CASSRNLGTGEQYF | TGTGCCAGCAGCCGCAATCTCGGCACGGGCGAGCAGTACTTC
13 | TRBJ1-2 | TRBV19 | NA | NA | CASTNNPNYGYTF | TGTGCCAGTACCAACAACCCAAACTATGGCTACACCTTC
13 | TRBJ1-6 | TRBV4-1 | NA | NA | CASSQETGSPLHF | TGCGCCAGCAGCCAAGAAACGGGTTCACCCCTCCACTTT
14 | TRBJ2-3 | TRBV6-4 | NA | NA | CASSDSGGRDTQYF | TGTGCCAGCAGTGATTCGGGGGGCCGTGATACGCAGTATTTT
17 | TRBJ2-1 | TRBV11-3 | TRBD1 | NA | CASSSNSGQGSLNEQFF | TGTGCCAGCAGCTCCAATTCGGGACAGGGGAGCCTAAATGAGCAGTTCTTC
14 | TRBJ2-1 | TRBV4-3 | NA | NA | CASSQGQQGDEQFF | TGCGCCAGCAGCCAAGGACAGCAAGGGGATGAGCAGTTCTTC
12 | TRBJ1-2 | TRBV10-3 | NA | NA | CAISEAVLSYTF | TGTGCCATCAGTGAGGCTGTGCTAAGCTACACCTTC
13 | TRBJ1-4 | TRBV30 | NA | NA | CACQGGYGEKLFF | TGTGCCTGCCAAGGAGGGTATGGAGAAAAACTGTTTTTT
13 | TRBJ2-2 | TRBV6-1 | NA | NA | CASSRIGAGELFF | TGTGCCAGCAGTAGGATCGGGGCCGGGGAGCTGTTTTTT
14 | TRBJ2-2 | TRBV6-7 | NA | once | CASSYCGGTGELFF | TGTGCCAGCAGTTACTGTGGGGGGACCGGGGAGCTGTTTTTT
16 | TRBJ1-3 | TRBV7-8 | NA | NA | CASSAHDRSSGNTIYF | TGTGCCAGCAGCGCCCACGACAGGAGCTCTGGAAACACCATATATTTT
16 | TRBJ2-7 | TRBV5-1 | TRBD1 | NA | CASSLSIGTGGEGQYF | TGCGCCAGCAGCTTGTCCATAGGGACAGGGGGCGAGGGGCAGTACTTC
14 | TRBJ1-5 | TRBV5-1 | NA | NA | CASSPDLGDQPQHF | TGCGCCAGCTCCCCGGACCTCGGGGATCAGCCCCAGCATTTT
12 | TRBJ1-1 | TRBV5-4 | NA | NA | CASSSGNTEAFF | TGTGCCAGCAGCTCCGGGAACACTGAAGCTTTCTTT
12 | TRBJ2-1 | TRBV7-9 | NA | NA | CASSLGRNEQFF | TGTGCCAGCAGCTTAGGCCGGAATGAGCAGTTCTTC
16 | TRBJ2-3 | TRBV10-3 | TRBD1 | NA | CAISEGTGKLTDTQYF | TGTGCCATCAGTGAGGGGACAGGTAAACTTACAGATACGCAGTATTTT
15 | TRBJ2-5 | TRBV3-1/TRBV3-2 | TRBD2 | NA | CASSQIVREGETQYF | TGTGCCAGCAGCCAAATCGTGCGGGAGGGAGAGACCCAGTACTTC
15 | TRBJ1-3 | TRBV27 | NA | NA | CASSLLAGSGNTIYF | TGTGCCAGCAGTTTGTTGGCTGGCTCTGGAAACACCATATATTTT
14 | TRBJ1-5 | TRBV7-9 | NA | NA | CASSFSGVGQPQHF | TGTGCCAGCAGCTTTTCAGGGGTAGGGCAGCCCCAGCATTTT
16 | TRBJ2-5 | TRBV24-1 | TRBD2 | once | CATSDAGTSGRETQYF | TGTGCCACCAGTGATGCCGGGACTAGCGGGCGGGAGACCCAGTACTTC
14 | TRBJ1-5 | TRBV24-1 | NA | NA | CATSDQGSPRPQHF | TGTGCCACCAGTGATCAGGGGTCGCCACGGCCCCAGCATTTT
20 | TRBJ1-3 | TRBV9 | NA | NA | CASSVVFGEALPISGNTIYF | TGTGCCAGCAGCGTAGTCTTCGGAGAGGCCCTCCCGATCTCTGGAAACACCATATATTTT
14 | TRBJ1-3 | TRBV27 | NA | NA | CASSLQISGNTIYF | TGTGCCAGCAGTCTACAGATATCTGGAAACACCATATATTTT
14 | TRBJ2-5 | TRBV5-1 | NA | NA | CASSGPGTSETQYF | TGCGCCAGCAGCGGACCCGGGACTTCAGAGACCCAGTACTTC
16 | TRBJ2-7 | TRBV9 | TRBD1 | NA | CASSVEADRGPYEQYF | TGTGCCAGCAGCGTAGAAGCCGACAGGGGGCCCTACGAGCAGTACTTC
17 | TRBJ1-6 | TRBV19 | TRBD1 | few | CASSQGTASSYNSPLHF | TGTGCCAGTAGCCAGGGGACAGCAAGCTCCTATAATTCACCCCTCCACTTT
15 | TRBJ1-5 | TRBV24-1 | TRBD1 | NA | CATSGGQGANQPQHF | TGTGCCACCAGTGGAGGGCAGGGGGCTAATCAGCCCCAGCATTTT
14 | TRBJ2-1 | TRBV5-1 | NA | NA | CASQGLSSYNEQFF | TGCGCCAGTCAGGGGCTCAGCTCCTACAATGAGCAGTTCTTC
17 | TRBJ1-1 | TRBV15 | TRBD1 | NA | CATSRDPETGSNTEAFF | TGTGCCACCAGCAGAGATCCCGAGACAGGGTCGAACACTGAAGCTTTCTTT
16 | TRBJ2-1 | TRBV24-1 | TRBD2 | NA | CATSDSSGGSYNEQFF | TGTGCCACCAGTGATTCAAGCGGGGGCTCCTACAATGAGCAGTTCTTC
14 | TRBJ2-7 | TRBV6-5 | TRBD1 | NA | CASSYTGQGAEQYF | TGTGCCAGCAGTTACACGGGACAGGGGGCCGAGCAGTACTTC
13 | TRBJ1-1 | TRBV9 | NA | NA | CASSGHTNTEAFF | TGTGCCAGCAGCGGACACACGAACACTGAAGCTTTCTTT
13 | TRBJ2-7 | TRBV19 | TRBD1 | NA | CASSISGGNEQYF | TGTGCCAGTAGTATTTCAGGGGGCAACGAGCAGTACTTC
15 | TRBJ1-1 | TRBV18 | TRBD1 | NA | CASSRNRGVDTEAFF | TGTGCCAGCTCCCGGAACAGGGGGGTAGACACTGAAGCTTTCTTT
14 | TRBJ1-1 | TRBV7-9 | NA | NA | CASSSRSPNTEAFF | TGTGCCAGCAGCTCCCGGTCACCGAACACTGAAGCTTTCTTT
12 | TRBJ1-1 | TRBV5-6 | NA | NA | CASSYTQGEAFF | TGTGCCAGCAGCTATACACAGGGTGAAGCTTTCTTT
19 | TRBJ2-5 | TRBV3-1/TRBV3-2 | TRBD2 | NA | CASSQRGLAGGPVRETQYF | TGTGCCAGCAGCCAACGGGGACTAGCGGGAGGGCCGGTACGAGAGACCCAGTACTTC
16 | TRBJ2-7 | TRBV14 | TRBD1 | NA | CASSQVPGQGPYEQYF | TGTGCCAGCAGCCAAGTTCCGGGACAGGGCCCCTACGAGCAGTACTTC
14 | TRBJ1-6 | TRBV7-2 | NA | NA | CASSSLQGNSPLHF | TGTGCCAGCAGCTCCCTGCAGGGCAATTCACCCCTCCACTTT
16 | TRBJ2-1 | TRBV19 | NA | few | CASRTDSLSSYNEQFF | TGTGCCAGTAGGACGGACAGCCTGAGCTCCTACAATGAGCAGTTCTTC
13 | TRBJ1-3 | TRBV12-3/TRBV12-4 | NA | few | CASSLQAGNTIYF | TGTGCCAGCAGTTTGCAGGCTGGAAACACCATATATTTT
14 | TRBJ1-1 | TRBV27 | NA | NA | CASSFQGLNTEAFF | TGTGCCAGCAGTTTTCAGGGGTTGAACACTGAAGCTTTCTTT
14 | TRBJ2-7 | TRBV6-5 | TRBD1 | NA | CASSGTGGSDEQYF | TGTGCCAGCAGCGGGACAGGGGGCTCAGACGAGCAGTACTTC
16 | TRBJ1-4 | TRBV15 | NA | NA | CATSRGYGATNEKLFF | TGTGCCACCAGCAGAGGGTACGGGGCAACTAATGAAAAACTGTTTTTT
15 | TRBJ1-2 | TRBV9 | NA | few | CASSPDPVGGYGYTF | TGTGCCAGCAGCCCAGATCCCGTCGGGGGCTATGGCTACACCTTC